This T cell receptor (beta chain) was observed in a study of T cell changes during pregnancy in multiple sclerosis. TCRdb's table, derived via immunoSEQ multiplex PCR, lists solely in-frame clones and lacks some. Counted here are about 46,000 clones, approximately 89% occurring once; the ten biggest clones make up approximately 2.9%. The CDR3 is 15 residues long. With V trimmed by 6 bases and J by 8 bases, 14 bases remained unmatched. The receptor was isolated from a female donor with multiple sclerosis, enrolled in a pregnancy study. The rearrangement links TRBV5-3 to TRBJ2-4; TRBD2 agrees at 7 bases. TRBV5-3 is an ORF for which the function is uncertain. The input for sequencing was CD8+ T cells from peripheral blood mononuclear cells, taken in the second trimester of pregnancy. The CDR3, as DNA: TGTGCCAGAACCTCTAGCGGTCCCGTCAGGGACATTCAGTACTTC. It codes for CARTSSGPVRDIQYF.